The 19 T cell receptor beta chains below come from one sample, sequenced in a study of blood T cell repertoires in COVID-19. Sequenced by immunoSEQ multiplex PCR; TCRdb stores in-frame clones only, minus some. Of some 450,000 clones in the sample, 80% to 90% were seen once. Sequencing input: peripheral blood. The receptors derive from a man aged 18 to 35 with COVID-19, enrolled during active disease.

The chain couples TRBV7-9 to TRBJ2-5, with TRBD1 identical over 9 bases. Germline loops: CDR1 SEHNR, CDR2 FQNEAQ (reference sequence). The CDR3 consists of 14 residues. V was clipped by 5 bases and J by 5 bases; unmatched bases: 6. In nucleotides, the CDR3 is TGTGCCAGCAGCAGTAGACAGGGGGGGGAGACCCAGTACTTC. It translates to CASSSRQGGETQYF.

The J gene is TRBJ2-7, the V gene TRBV11-3; tentatively, D is TRBD2 (6 bases). Trimming pared 0 bases from V and 4 bases from J, leaving 25 bases between. The germline gives CDR1 SGHNT, CDR2 YENEEA. The length of the CDR3 is 19 residues. The chain's CDR3 is CASSLDHRSRLVGGYEQYF. CDR3 DNA: TGTGCCAGCAGCTTAGACCACAGGTCCAGACTAGTGGGGGGTTACGAGCAGTACTTC.

The chain carries TRBV21-1 and TRBJ2-7; TRBD1 was called by the table and not checked on the DNA. TRBV21-1 is a listed pseudogene. CDR3 length: 13 amino acids. In nucleotides, the CDR3 is TGTGCCAGCAGCAAAGGGCAGAACTACGAGCAGTACTTC. As protein: CASSKGQNYEQYF.

The chain links TRBV5-1 to TRBJ1-2; 8 nucleotides match TRBD1. The germline V gene encodes CDR1 SGHRS and CDR2 YFSETQ. V shed 4 bases and J 7 bases; nucleotides not matched to a gene: 9. This CDR3 contains 14 residues. The CDR3 region is CASSPRGQGGGYTF. DNA of the CDR3: TGCGCCAGCAGCCCTCGAGGACAGGGTGGTGGCTACACCTTC.

This clone appeared a single time. J is TRBJ1-2 and V is TRBV11-2; D is ambiguous. V was clipped by 8 bases and J by 4 bases, with 11 bases between them. This CDR3 contains 12 residues. Germline V gene sequence: CDR1 SGHAT, CDR2 FQNNGV. In DNA form, the CDR3 reads TGTGCCAGCTCCCTAGAAACCTATGGCTACACCTTC. Residues: CASSLETYGYTF.

The genes are TRBV13 and TRBJ2-1, with 12 nucleotides matching TRBD2. From germline, CDR1 is PRHDT and CDR2 FYEKMQ (reference sequence). The V segment lost 4 bases and the J segment 10 bases; nucleotides outside the gene matches: 5. This CDR3 is 14 amino acids long. CDR3 nucleotide sequence: TGTGCCAGCAGCTCCGGACTAGCGGGGTGGGAGCAGTTCTTC. It specifies CASSSGLAGWEQFF.

This chain connects TRBV7-8 to TRBJ2-1; a weak D match, TRBD2 (7 bases). The germline CDR1 and CDR2 sequences are SGHVS and FQNEAQ. CDR3 length equals 15 residues. The germline V and J ends were trimmed by 0 bases and 7 bases, with 13 bases remaining between them. CDR3 residues: CASSLAGGPSNEQFF. For the CDR3, the DNA is TGTGCCAGCAGCTTAGCGGGGGGGCCTAGTAATGAGCAGTTCTTC.

The gene calls are TRBV12-1 and TRBJ2-7; the D call in the table, TRBD1, was not verified against the DNA. TRBV12-1 is marked as a pseudogene. The CDR3 consists of 17 residues. The CDR3 DNA reads TGTGCCAGCGGACCGTCCCCAATAGACAGCCTTGCCGGCGAGCAGTACTTC. Protein product: CASGPSPIDSLAGEQYF.

The chain carries TRBV7-2 and TRBJ2-5; TRBD2 matches at 9 bases. The CDR3 runs 14 residues. Germline CDR1 and CDR2: SGHTA and FQGNSA. Trimming took 1 base from V and 5 from J; bases not matched to a gene: 2. DNA of the CDR3: TGTGCCAGCAGCTTAGGTAGCGGGGGCGAGACCCAGTACTTC. This sequence encodes CASSLGSGGETQYF.

CDR3 sequence (DNA): TGTGCCAGCAGCGTCGTGGACAGGGGTAGCAACGAGCAGTACTTC. Its translation: CASSVVDRGSNEQYF. The rearrangement links TRBV7-2 to TRBJ2-7, with TRBD1 matching over 9 bases. Per the germline V gene, CDR1 is SGHTA and CDR2 is FQGNSA. Trimming at V came to 5 bases and at J to 5 bases, leaving 10 bases not matched to a gene. The CDR3 consists of 15 residues.

This clone is a singleton in its sample. The rearrangement joins TRBV5-4 to TRBJ2-7, with 7 nucleotides matching TRBD2. Germline V gene data show CDR1 as SGHNT and CDR2 as YYREEE (reference sequence). CDR3 length: 16 residues. V shed 4 bases, J shed 0 bases, and the junction held 10 bases outside the gene matches. This CDR3 reads CASSMGRRGGSYEQYF. The CDR3 nucleotides are TGTGCCAGCAGCATGGGCCGGCGCGGGGGCTCCTACGAGCAGTACTTC.

This clone was detected only once. V usage is TRBV5-1 and J usage is TRBJ2-7; 14 bases align to TRBD2. The CDR3 loop spans 17 amino acids. V was clipped by 4 bases and J by 6 bases; unmatched bases: 12. In germline, CDR1 is SGHRS, CDR2 YFSETQ. Written as DNA, the CDR3 is TGCGCCAGCAGCATAAGCGCCCCGGGACTAGCGGGAGTCGAGCAGTACTTC. It is translated as CASSISAPGLAGVEQYF.

This rearrangement joins TRBV5-4 to TRBJ1-2; 9 bases match TRBD1. With 2 bases clipped from V and 7 bases from J, the junction kept 9 bases outside the gene matches. Germline loops: CDR1 SGHNT, CDR2 YYREEE (reference sequence). The CDR3 is 15 amino acids. The CDR3 here is CASSFAGQGISGYTF. The CDR3 DNA sequence: TGTGCCAGCAGCTTCGCGGGACAGGGAATAAGTGGCTACACCTTC.

The chain employs TRBV28 and TRBJ1-1; D is possibly TRBD1 (6 bases). The length of the CDR3 is 16 residues. V was shortened by 4 bases and J by 1 base, with 16 bases between the two germline ends. Germline CDR1 is MDHEN and CDR2 is SYDVKM. Here the CDR3 DNA reads TGTGCCAGCAGTTGGGGACCCGGGACACCGAACACTGAAGCTTTCTTT. It yields the protein CASSWGPGTPNTEAFF.

Concerning this clone: The junction departs from germline at one end; a sequencing error may be responsible. This chain uses TRBV20-1 with TRBJ1-2; no clear D. The CDR3 is 10 residues long. Germline-derived CDR1 and CDR2 are DFQATT and SNEGSKA (reference sequence). The CDR3 spells CSASLGGKSF. The CDR3 region has the DNA TGCAGTGCTAGTTTAGGCGGGAAAAGCTTC.

The chain uses TRBV7-9 and TRBJ2-7, with 7 bases aligning to TRBD1. The J segment lost 6 bases and the V segment lost 5 bases, leaving 7 bases of the junction unmatched. CDR1 SEHNR and CDR2 FQNEAQ come from the germline V gene (reference sequence). This CDR3 has 13 amino acids. The chain's CDR3 is CASSQGQSPEQYF. The CDR3 region has the DNA TGTGCCAGCAGCCAGGGACAGTCCCCCGAGCAGTACTTC.

This clone was detected once. The gene calls are TRBV4-1 and TRBJ2-5, with 9 positions matching TRBD2. The CDR3 totals 17 residues. CDR1 is MGHRA and CDR2 is YSYEKL in the germline V gene. V was clipped by 0 bases and J by 1 base; unmatched bases: 6. The CDR3: CASSQDGVAGAQETQYF. In DNA, the CDR3 is TGCGCCAGCAGCCAAGATGGGGTAGCGGGGGCCCAAGAGACCCAGTACTTC.

The chain links TRBV4-1 to TRBJ2-7, with 8 nucleotides matching TRBD2. Germline-derived CDR1 and CDR2 are MGHRA and YSYEKL. The CDR3 has 16 amino acids. Germline trimming cut 1 base from V and 1 base from J; bases unmatched to any gene: 6. CDR3 nucleotides: TGCGCCAGCAGCCAAGGTATAGCGGGGCATTCCTACGAGCAGTACTTC. Translation gives CASSQGIAGHSYEQYF.

The chain combines TRBV19 with TRBJ2-5; the match to TRBD2 covers 14 bases. Germline values: CDR1 LNHDA, CDR2 SQIVND (reference sequence). CDR3 length equals 17 residues. Germline trimming cut 6 bases from V and 4 bases from J; bases unmatched to any gene: 10. The CDR3 DNA reads TGTGCCAGTAGCGGCACCGGACTAGCGGGGGGCGGAGAGACCCAGTACTTC. Translating it yields CASSGTGLAGGGETQYF.